The sequence of this T cell receptor beta chain was determined in a study of blood T cell repertoires in COVID-19. Seattle patients were enrolled while actively infected and followed longitudinally. As concerns this clone: The same CDR3 can be traced to other DNA sequences in this sample.

In the authors' methods: Amplification from reference gene primers served as the basis for estimated nucleated cell counts. The protocol was immunoSEQ multiplex PCR, while the TCRdb copy is restricted to in-frame clones and leaves out a portion. V and J calls and clone size are copied from that table; D and trimming were computed from the DNA. The data hold 250,000 to 350,000 clones, with approximately 91% observed a single time. This clonotype was sampled from a woman aged 25 to 39 with COVID-19, enrolled during active disease. The specimen sequenced was peripheral blood.

For the CDR3, the DNA is TGTGCCAGCAGCTTAGGAGGGTTTCACTATGGCTACACCTTC. Translation gives CASSLGGFHYGYTF. This rearrangement joins TRBV7-8 to TRBJ1-2, with unresolved D. CDR3 size: 14 residues. Germline-derived CDR1 and CDR2 are SGHVS and FQNEAQ. V gave up 1 base and J gave up 3 bases, with 9 bases separating them.